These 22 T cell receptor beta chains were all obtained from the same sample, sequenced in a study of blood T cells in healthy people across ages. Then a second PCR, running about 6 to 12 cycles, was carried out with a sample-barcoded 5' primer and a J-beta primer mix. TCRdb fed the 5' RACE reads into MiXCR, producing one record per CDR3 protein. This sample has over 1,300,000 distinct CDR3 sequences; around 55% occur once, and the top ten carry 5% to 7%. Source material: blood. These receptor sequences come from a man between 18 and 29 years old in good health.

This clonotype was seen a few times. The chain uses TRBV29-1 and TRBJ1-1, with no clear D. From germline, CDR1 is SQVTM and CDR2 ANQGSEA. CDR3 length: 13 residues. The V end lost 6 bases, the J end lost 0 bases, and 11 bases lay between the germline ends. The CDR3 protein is CSVRGRMNTEAFF. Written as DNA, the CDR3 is TGCAGCGTCCGAGGACGGATGAACACTGAAGCTTTCTTT.

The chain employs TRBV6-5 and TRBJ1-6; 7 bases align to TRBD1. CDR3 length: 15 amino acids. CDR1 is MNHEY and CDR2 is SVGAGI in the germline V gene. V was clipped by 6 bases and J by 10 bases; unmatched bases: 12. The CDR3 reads CASSRGQAGISPLHF. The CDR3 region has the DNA TGTGCCAGCAGCCGAGGACAGGCTGGGATCTCACCCCTCCACTTT.

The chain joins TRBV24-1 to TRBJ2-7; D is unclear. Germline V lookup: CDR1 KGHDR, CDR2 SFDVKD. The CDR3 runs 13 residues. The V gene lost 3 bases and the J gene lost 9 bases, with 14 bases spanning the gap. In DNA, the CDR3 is TGTGCCACCAGTGATCCCGGTTCCGATGGGCAGTACTTC. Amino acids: CATSDPGSDGQYF.

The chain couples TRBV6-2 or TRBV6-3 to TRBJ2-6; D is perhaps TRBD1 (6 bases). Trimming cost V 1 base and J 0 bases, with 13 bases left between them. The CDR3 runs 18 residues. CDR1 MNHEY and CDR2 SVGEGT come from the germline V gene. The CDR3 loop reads CASSYLQGLSSGANVLTF. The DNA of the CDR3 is TGTGCCAGCAGTTACTTACAGGGTTTATCCTCTGGGGCCAACGTCCTGACTTTC.

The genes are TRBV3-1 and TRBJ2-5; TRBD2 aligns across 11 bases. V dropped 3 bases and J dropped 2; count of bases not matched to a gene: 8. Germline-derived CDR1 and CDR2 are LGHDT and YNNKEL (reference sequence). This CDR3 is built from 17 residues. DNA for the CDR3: TGTGCCAGCAGCCATCGACTAGCGGGGACAAAGCAAGAGACCCAGTACTTC. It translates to CASSHRLAGTKQETQYF.

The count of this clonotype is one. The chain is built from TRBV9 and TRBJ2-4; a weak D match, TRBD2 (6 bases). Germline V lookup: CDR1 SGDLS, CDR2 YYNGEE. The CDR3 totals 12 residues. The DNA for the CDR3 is TGTGCTAGCGGTAGACAAGATCGGGTTCAGTACTTC. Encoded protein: CASGRQDRVQYF.

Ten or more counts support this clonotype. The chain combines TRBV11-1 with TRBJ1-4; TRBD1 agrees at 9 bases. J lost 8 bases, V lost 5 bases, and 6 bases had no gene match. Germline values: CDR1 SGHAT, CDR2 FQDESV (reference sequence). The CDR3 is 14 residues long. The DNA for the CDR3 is TGTGCCAGCAGCGACGGGACAGGGAGAGAAAAACTGTTTTTT. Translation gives CASSDGTGREKLFF.

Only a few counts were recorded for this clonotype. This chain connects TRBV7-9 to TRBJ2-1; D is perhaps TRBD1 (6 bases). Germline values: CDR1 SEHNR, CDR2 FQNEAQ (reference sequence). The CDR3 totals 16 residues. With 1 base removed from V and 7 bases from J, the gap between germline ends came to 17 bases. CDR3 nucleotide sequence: TGTGCCAGCAGCTTAGTTCTCAGGGGTGGTAAGAATGAGCAGTTCTTC. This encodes CASSLVLRGGKNEQFF.

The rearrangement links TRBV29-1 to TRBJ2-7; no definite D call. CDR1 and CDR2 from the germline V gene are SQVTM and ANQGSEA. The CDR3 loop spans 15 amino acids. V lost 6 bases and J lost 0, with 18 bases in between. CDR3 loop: CSVAGRVSGSYEQYF. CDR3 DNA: TGCAGCGTCGCAGGAAGGGTGTCAGGCTCCTACGAGCAGTACTTC.

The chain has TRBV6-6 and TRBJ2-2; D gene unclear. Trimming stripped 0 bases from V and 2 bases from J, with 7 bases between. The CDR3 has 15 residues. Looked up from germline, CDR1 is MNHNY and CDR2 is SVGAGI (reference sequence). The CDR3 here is CASSYSPHNTGELFF. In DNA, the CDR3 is TGTGCCAGCAGTTACTCCCCCCACAACACCGGGGAGCTGTTTTTT.

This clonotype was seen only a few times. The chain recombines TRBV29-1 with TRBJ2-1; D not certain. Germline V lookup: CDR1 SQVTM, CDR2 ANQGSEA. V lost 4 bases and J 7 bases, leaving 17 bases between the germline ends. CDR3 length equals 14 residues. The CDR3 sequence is CSVVSGGTENEQFF. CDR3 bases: TGCAGCGTTGTCTCTGGCGGTACCGAAAATGAGCAGTTCTTC.

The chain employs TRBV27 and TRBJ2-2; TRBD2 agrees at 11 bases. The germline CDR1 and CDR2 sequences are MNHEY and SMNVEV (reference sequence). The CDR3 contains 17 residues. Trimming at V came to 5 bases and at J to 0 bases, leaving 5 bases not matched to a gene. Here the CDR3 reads CASSLGTSGANTGELFF. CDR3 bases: TGTGCCAGCAGTCTTGGGACTAGCGGAGCGAACACCGGGGAGCTGTTTTTT.

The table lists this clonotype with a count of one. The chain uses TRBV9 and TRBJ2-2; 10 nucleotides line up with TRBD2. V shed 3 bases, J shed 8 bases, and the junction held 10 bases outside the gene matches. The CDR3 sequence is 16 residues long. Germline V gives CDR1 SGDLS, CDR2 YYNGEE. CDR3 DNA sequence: TGTGCCAGCAGCGCACGAATAGCGGGGGGCATAGGGGAGCTGTTTTTT. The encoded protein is CASSARIAGGIGELFF. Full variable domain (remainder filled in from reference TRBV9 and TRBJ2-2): DSGVTQTPKHLITATGQRVTLRCSPRSGDLSVYWYQQSLDQGLQFLIQYYNGEERAKGNILERFSAQQFPDLHSELNLSSLELGDSALYFCASSARIAGGIGELFFGEGSRLTVL.

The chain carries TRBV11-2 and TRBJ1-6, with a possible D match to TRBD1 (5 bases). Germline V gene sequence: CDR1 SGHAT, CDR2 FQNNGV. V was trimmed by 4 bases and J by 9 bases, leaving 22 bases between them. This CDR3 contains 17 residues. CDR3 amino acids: CASSSRTPGTGSSPLHF. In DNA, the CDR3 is TGTGCCAGCAGCTCAAGAACGCCCGGGACGGGCAGTTCACCCCTCCACTTT. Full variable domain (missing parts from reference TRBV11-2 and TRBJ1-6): EAGVAQSPRYKIIEKRQSVAFWCNPISGHATLYWYQQILGQGPKLLIQFQNNGVVDDSQLPKDRFSAERLKGVDSTLKIQPAKLEDSAVYLCASSSRTPGTGSSPLHFGNGTRLTVT.

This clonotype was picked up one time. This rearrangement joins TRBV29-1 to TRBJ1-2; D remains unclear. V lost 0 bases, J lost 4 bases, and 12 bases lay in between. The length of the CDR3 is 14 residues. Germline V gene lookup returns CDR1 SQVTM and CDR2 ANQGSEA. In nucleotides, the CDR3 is TGCAGCGTTGAAGAGCCGGGTTCGTTCTATGGCTACACCTTC. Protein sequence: CSVEEPGSFYGYTF.

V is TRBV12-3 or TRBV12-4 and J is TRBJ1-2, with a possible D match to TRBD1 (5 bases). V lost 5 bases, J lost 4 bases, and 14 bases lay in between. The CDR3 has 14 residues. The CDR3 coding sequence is TGTGCCAGCAGTCAGGGTGCCGGCGGCTATGGCTACACCTTC. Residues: CASSQGAGGYGYTF.

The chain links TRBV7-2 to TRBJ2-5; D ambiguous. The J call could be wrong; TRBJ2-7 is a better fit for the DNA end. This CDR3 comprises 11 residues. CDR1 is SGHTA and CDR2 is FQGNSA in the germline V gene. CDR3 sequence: CASSFNLEQYF. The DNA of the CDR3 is TGTGCCAGCAGCTTTAATCTCGAGCAGTACTTC.

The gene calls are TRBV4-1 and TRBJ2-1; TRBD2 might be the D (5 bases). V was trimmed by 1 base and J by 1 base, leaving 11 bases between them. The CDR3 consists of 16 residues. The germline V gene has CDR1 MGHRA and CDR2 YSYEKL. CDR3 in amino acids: CASSQGTSESYNEQFF. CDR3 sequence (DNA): TGCGCCAGCAGCCAAGGGACTTCCGAGTCCTACAATGAGCAGTTCTTC.

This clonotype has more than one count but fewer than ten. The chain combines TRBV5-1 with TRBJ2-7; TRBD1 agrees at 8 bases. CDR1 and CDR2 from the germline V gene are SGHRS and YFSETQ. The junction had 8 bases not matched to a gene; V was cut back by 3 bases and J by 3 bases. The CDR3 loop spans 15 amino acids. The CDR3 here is CASSSTGTGYYEQYF. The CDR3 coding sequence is TGCGCCAGCAGCTCCACGGGGACAGGCTACTACGAGCAGTACTTC. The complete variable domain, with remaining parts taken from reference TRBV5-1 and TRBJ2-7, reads KAGVTQTPRYLIKTRGQQVTLSCSPISGHRSVSWYQQTPGQGLQFLFEYFSETQRNKGNFPGRFSGRQFSNSRSEMNVSTLELGDSALYLCASSSTGTGYYEQYFGPGTRLTVT.

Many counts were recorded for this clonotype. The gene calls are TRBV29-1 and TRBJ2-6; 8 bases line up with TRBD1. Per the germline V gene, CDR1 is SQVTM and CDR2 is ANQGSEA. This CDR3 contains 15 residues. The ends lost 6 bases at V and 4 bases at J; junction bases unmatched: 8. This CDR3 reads CSVATGATGANVLTF. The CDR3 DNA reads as TGCAGCGTCGCGACAGGGGCGACCGGGGCCAACGTCCTGACTTTC.

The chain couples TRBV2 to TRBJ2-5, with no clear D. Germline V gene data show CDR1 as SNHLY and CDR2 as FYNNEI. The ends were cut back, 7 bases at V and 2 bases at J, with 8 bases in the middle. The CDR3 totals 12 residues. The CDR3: CASTDAQETQYF. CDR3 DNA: TGTGCCAGCACGGACGCTCAAGAGACCCAGTACTTC.

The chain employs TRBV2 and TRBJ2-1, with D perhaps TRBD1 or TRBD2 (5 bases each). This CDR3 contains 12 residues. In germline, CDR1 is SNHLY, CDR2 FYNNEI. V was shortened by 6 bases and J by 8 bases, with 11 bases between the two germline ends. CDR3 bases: TGTGCCAGCAGGGGGGTAGGACATGAGCAGTTCTTC. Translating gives CASRGVGHEQFF.